The 2 T cell receptor beta chains below all came from one sample that was sequenced in a study of blood T cell repertoires in COVID-19. TCRdb keeps only in-frame clones here, not all; method: immunoSEQ multiplex PCR. The sample lists around 500,000 clones; over 75% were seen once. The material sequenced was PBMCs or T cells enriched from blood (not recorded which). The receptors here all came from a woman aged 40 to 55 who had recovered from COVID-19.

The V gene is TRBV20-1, the J gene TRBJ1-1; D possibly corresponds to TRBD1 (6 bases). This CDR3 region has 14 residues. Looked up from germline, CDR1 is DFQATT and CDR2 is SNEGSKA (reference sequence). V lost 3 bases and J 2 bases, leaving 13 bases between the germline ends. Here the CDR3 DNA reads TGCAGTGCTAGTAGGGGGGGTGGAAACACTGAAGCTTTCTTT. Amino acid sequence: CSASRGGGNTEAFF.

The chain carries TRBV14 and TRBJ1-1; D call uncertain. From germline, CDR1 is SGHDN and CDR2 FVKESK. The CDR3 covers 17 residues. V was trimmed by 1 base and J by 0 bases, leaving 15 bases between them. The CDR3 DNA follows: TGTGCCAGCAGCCAAGCCCCTGGAGGATACATGAACACTGAAGCTTTCTTT. This translates into CASSQAPGGYMNTEAFF.